What follows are 20 T cell receptor beta chains derived from one specimen sequenced in a study of T cells after yellow fever vaccination. TCRdb re-analysed the 5' RACE reads in MiXCR, keeping a single row per CDR3 protein. This table holds about 240,000 distinct CDR3 sequences, about 7% found once. The specimen comprised CD4+ T cells sorted from PBMCs, sampled 15 days after the yellow fever booster vaccination. The receptor set was obtained from a man aged 25-40 years who received the YFV17D yellow fever vaccine.

The V and J genes are TRBV7-3 and TRBJ2-7; D may be TRBD2 (5 bases). V lost 8 bases and J lost 5, with 19 bases in between. This CDR3 region has 14 residues. Germline V lookup: CDR1 SGHTA, CDR2 FQGTGA. CDR3 in DNA: TGTGCCAGCGCCTCTGGTGGGAGCCGGCACGAGCAGTACTTC. Its protein is CASASGGSRHEQYF.

This clonotype was picked up a small number of times. The rearrangement uses TRBV20-1 and TRBJ2-7; 7 bases are a match to TRBD1. Per the germline V gene, CDR1 is DFQATT and CDR2 is SNEGSKA (reference sequence). V shed 6 bases and J 2 bases; nucleotides not matched to a gene: 13. CDR3 length equals 15 residues. In nucleotides, the CDR3 is TGCAGTGCCCAGAGATCCGACAGGGCCCCCTACGAGCAGTACTTC. Amino acids: CSAQRSDRAPYEQYF.

This clonotype came up many times. The chain uses TRBV27 and TRBJ2-7; maybe TRBD1 (6 bases). From germline, CDR1 is MNHEY and CDR2 SMNVEV (reference sequence). V was cut by 3 bases and J by 1 base, with 16 bases left in between. CDR3 length equals 16 residues. CDR3 nucleotides: TGTGCCAGCAGTTTGGCTCCAGGGACAACATCCTACGAGCAGTACTTC. This codes for CASSLAPGTTSYEQYF.

This clonotype came up many times. This chain joins TRBV28 and TRBJ1-2; possibly TRBD1 for D (6 bases). Germline V gene data show CDR1 as MDHEN and CDR2 as SYDVKM. V lost 6 bases to trimming and J lost 9 bases, with 14 bases between them. The CDR3 is 12 amino acids. The CDR3 protein is CASRIRDIRYTF. The DNA of the CDR3 is TGTGCCAGCAGGATAAGGGACATTCGCTACACCTTC.

The chain couples TRBV29-1 to TRBJ2-7; a weak D match, TRBD1 (6 bases). The germline CDR1 and CDR2 sequences are SQVTM and ANQGSEA. This CDR3 has 11 residues. Trimming took off 8 bases at V and 5 bases at J, with 13 bases between the two ends. CDR3 nucleotides: TGCAGCCACAGGGCTAGGGACGAGCAGTACTTC. Protein: CSHRARDEQYF.

V gene TRBV7-9 combines with J gene TRBJ2-3, with a tentative D call TRBD1 (5 bases). Trimming took 6 bases from V and 2 from J, leaving 12 bases between them. The CDR3 extends over 14 amino acids. Germline values: CDR1 SEHNR, CDR2 FQNEAQ (reference sequence). The CDR3 nucleotides read TGTGCCAGCAGTTCACGGACAACCACAGATACGCAGTATTTT. This gives the protein CASSSRTTTDTQYF.

J is TRBJ2-1 and V is TRBV5-1; TRBD2 matches at 7 bases. This CDR3 is 13 amino acids long. Germline CDR1 is SGHRS and CDR2 is YFSETQ. V lost 6 bases and J lost 2; bases outside the gene matches: 2. The CDR3 here is CASKRETYNEQFF. Written as DNA, the CDR3 is TGCGCCAGCAAGCGGGAAACCTACAATGAGCAGTTCTTC.

V and J are TRBV5-1 and TRBJ2-3, with 11 nucleotides matching TRBD2. Per the germline V gene, CDR1 is SGHRS and CDR2 is YFSETQ. The CDR3 runs 16 residues. After removal of 2 bases from V and 5 bases from J, the junction contained 7 bases not matched to a gene. CDR3 DNA: TGCGCCAGCAGCTTACCATTCACTAGCGGGAGAGATACGCAGTATTTT. Protein sequence: CASSLPFTSGRDTQYF.

The rearrangement joins TRBV7-9 to TRBJ2-1; perhaps TRBD2 as D (6 bases). This CDR3 region has 14 residues. The V end lost 3 bases, the J end lost 8 bases, and 14 bases lay between the germline ends. Germline V lookup: CDR1 SEHNR, CDR2 FQNEAQ (reference sequence). This chain's CDR3 is CASSLGLTTYEQFF. CDR3 nucleotide sequence: TGTGCCAGCAGCTTGGGACTCACTACATATGAGCAGTTCTTC. Full variable domain (outside the CDR3, taken from reference TRBV7-9 and TRBJ2-1): DTGVSQNPRHKITKRGQNVTFRCDPISEHNRLYWYRQTLGQGPEFLTYFQNEAQLEKSRLLSDRFSAERPKGSFSTLEIQRTEQGDSAMYLCASSLGLTTYEQFFGPGTRLTVL.

This clonotype was detected many times. The rearrangement uses TRBV20-1 and TRBJ2-1; unclear D gene. Per the germline V gene, CDR1 is DFQATT and CDR2 is SNEGSKA (reference sequence). Trimming removed 2 bases at V and 0 bases at J, with 8 bases between. The CDR3 contains 14 residues. The CDR3 here is CSARPESSYNEQFF. The CDR3 coding sequence is TGCAGTGCTAGACCGGAGAGCTCCTACAATGAGCAGTTCTTC.

This clonotype has only a few counts. The rearrangement joins TRBV4-3 to TRBJ2-2; TRBD2 might be the D (6 bases). The germline CDR1 and CDR2 sequences are LGHNA and YSLEER. CDR3 length: 20 amino acids. V was cut by 4 bases and J by 13 bases, with 37 bases left in between. CDR3 region: CASSPEVVRFRAGPTLGLFF. Here the CDR3 DNA reads TGCGCCAGCAGCCCCGAGGTAGTTCGGTTCCGGGCGGGGCCGACCTTGGGGCTGTTTTTT.

This clonotype was detected a few times. This rearrangement joins TRBV7-3 to TRBJ2-2, with 7 nucleotides matching TRBD1. The CDR3 extends over 15 amino acids. Germline CDR1 reads SGHTA; CDR2 reads FQGTGA. V trimming: 4 bases; J trimming: 5 bases; junction bases outside the gene matches: 7. The DNA for the CDR3 is TGTGCCAGCAGCTCACAACAGGGGCCGACCGGGGAGCTGTTTTTT. Translated: CASSSQQGPTGELFF.

This clonotype was counted a few times. The chain carries TRBV5-4 and TRBJ2-2; D remains unclear. CDR1 is SGHNT and CDR2 is YYREEE in the germline V gene (reference sequence). Trimming removed 3 bases from V and 6 bases from J, with 6 bases in between. This CDR3 spans 12 amino acids. The CDR3: CASSYDSGELFF. The CDR3 region has the DNA TGTGCCAGCAGCTACGACTCCGGGGAGCTGTTTTTT.

The J gene is TRBJ2-7, the V gene TRBV7-2; D not certain. This CDR3 contains 13 residues. V lost 0 bases and J 2 bases, leaving 5 bases between the germline ends. CDR1 is SGHTA and CDR2 is FQGNSA in the germline V gene. The DNA for the CDR3 is TGTGCCAGCAGCTTAGCACAGACCTACGAGCAGTACTTC. Translating it yields CASSLAQTYEQYF.

The chain recombines TRBV9 with TRBJ2-1; D not resolved. V was shortened by 0 bases and J by 9 bases, with 7 bases between the two germline ends. The CDR3 contains 12 residues. CDR1 is SGDLS, CDR2 YYNGEE, per germline. The DNA for the CDR3 is TGTGCCAGCAGCGTAGCTATTGGTGAGCAGTTCTTC. This encodes CASSVAIGEQFF.

Worth noting for this clonotype: One end of the junction varies from germline; a read error may be responsible. This chain joins TRBV29-1 and TRBJ2-5; possibly TRBD1 or TRBD2 for D (5 bases each). The CDR3 sequence is 13 residues long. Germline V gives CDR1 SQVTM, CDR2 ANQGSEA. The CDR3 reads CGVERSGGETQYF. The CDR3 bases are TGCGGCGTTGAAAGGAGTGGGGGAGAGACCCAGTACTTC.

Many counts were recorded for this clonotype. The gene calls are TRBV20-1 and TRBJ2-7; 10 bases agree with TRBD2. The J segment lost 4 bases and the V segment lost 6 bases, leaving 9 bases of the junction unmatched. The CDR3 consists of 14 residues. The V gene's germline CDR1 is DFQATT and CDR2 SNEGSKA (reference sequence). CDR3 amino acids: CSAIASGRDYEQYF. The CDR3 bases are TGCAGTGCAATCGCTAGCGGGAGAGATTACGAGCAGTACTTC.

This clonotype was counted between two and nine times. The chain uses TRBV10-3 and TRBJ2-7, with a weak D call TRBD1 (6 bases). The CDR3 sequence is 13 residues long. Germline V CDR1 and CDR2: ENHRY, SYGVKD. V dropped 4 bases and J dropped 3 bases, with 10 bases sitting between them. CDR3 in amino acids: CAISVRQDYEQYF. The CDR3 DNA follows: TGTGCCATCAGTGTGAGACAGGACTACGAGCAGTACTTC.

This clonotype was observed many times. The CDR3 is CASSLVRTEAFF. The CDR3 bases are TGTGCCAGCAGTTTAGTCCGGACTGAAGCTTTCTTT. The rearrangement links TRBV28 to TRBJ1-1; D is uncertain. Trimming left V 2 bases short and J 5 bases short, with 6 bases between. The CDR3 is 12 residues long. Germline loops: CDR1 MDHEN, CDR2 SYDVKM. Using reference TRBV28 and TRBJ1-1 for the parts outside the CDR3, the full variable domain is DVKVTQSSRYLVKRTGEKVFLECVQDMDHENMFWYRQDPGLGLRLIYFSYDVKMKEKGDIPEGYSVSREKKERFSLILESASTNQTSMYLCASSLVRTEAFFGQGTRLTVV.

This clonotype has just a few counts. The J gene is TRBJ1-5, the V gene TRBV30, with TRBD1 matching over 8 bases. The CDR3 is made up of 14 amino acids. CDR1 is GTSNPN and CDR2 is SVGIG in the germline V gene (reference sequence). The V and J ends lost 1 base and 7 bases, in that order; junction bases with no gene match: 6. CDR3 nucleotides: TGTGCCTGGAGTGCAGGGGGCCCAAGGCAGCCCCAGCATTTT. Its translation: CAWSAGGPRQPQHF.